A single count supports the clone carrying this TCR beta chain. This record comes from a study of circulating tumor DNA in untreated peripheral T-cell lymphoma. Germline assignment: CDR1 LNHDA and CDR2 SQIVND (reference sequence). This CDR3 has 13 residues. The J segment lost 6 bases and the V segment lost 9 bases, leaving 7 bases of the junction unmatched. Clones were sequenced by immunoSEQ multiplex PCR, and TCRdb holds only the in-frame ones, with some missing. Of roughly 8,600 clones listed, roughly 80% are singletons. This rearrangement joins TRBV19 to TRBJ1-5; 8 positions agree with TRBD1. The source material was tumor tissue. The sequence came from a human donor with peripheral T-cell lymphoma. The CDR3 DNA reads as TGTGCCAGAGAACAGGGGGGGAGTCAGCCCCAGCATTTT. Translation gives CAREQGGSQPQHF. Based on the CDR3 plus reference TRBV19 and TRBJ1-5, the full variable domain is DGGITQSPKYLFRKEGQNVTLSCEQNLNHDAMYWYRQDPGQGLRLIYYSQIVNDFQKGDIAEGYSVSREKKESFPLTVTSAQKNPTAFYLCAREQGGSQPQHFGDGTRLSIL.